This passage covers 16 T cell receptor beta chains from one sample sequenced in a study of metastatic and nonmetastatic thyroid tumors. No patient received treatment before thyroid surgery. Using MiXCR, TCRdb re-called clones from the PCR reads. The data hold about 33,000 clones, with about a sixth observed a single time. The source material was blood. The receptor source for this set is a female donor with papillary thyroid cancer or a benign thyroid nodule (not recorded which). Some clones in this sample may be carry-over from other donors' samples.

This clone has ten or more counts. The chain combines TRBV10-2 with TRBJ1-5; D is perhaps TRBD1 (6 bases). Germline loops: CDR1 WSHSY, CDR2 SAAADI. The CDR3 extends over 15 amino acids. Trimming cost V 11 bases and J 6 bases, with 23 bases left between them. CDR3: CALLGQGQYGQPQHF. The CDR3 coding sequence is TGCGCCCTGTTGGGCCAGGGGCAGTATGGTCAGCCCCAGCATTTT.

There are many counts of this clone. The CDR3 nucleotides read TGCAGTGCCCGGACAGGGAAGGGTCAGCCCCAGCATTTT. Translated: CSARTGKGQPQHF. The chain carries TRBV20-1 and TRBJ1-5, with 8 bases that match TRBD1. The junction had 7 bases not matched to a gene; V was cut back by 6 bases and J by 6 bases. The CDR3 sequence is 13 residues long. The germline V gene has CDR1 DFQATT and CDR2 SNEGSKA (reference sequence).

This clone has more than one count but fewer than ten. Here the CDR3 reads CASSEYGEFNSPLHF. Here the CDR3 DNA reads TGTGCCAGCAGTGAATACGGGGAGTTCAATTCACCCCTCCACTTT. V and J are TRBV6-4 and TRBJ1-6, with D uncertain. The V gene's germline CDR1 is MRHNA and CDR2 SNTAGT. The CDR3 is made up of 15 amino acids. Trimming removed 3 bases from V and 7 bases from J, with 13 bases in between.

This clone was counted ten times or more. This chain uses TRBV24-1 with TRBJ2-1; no reliable D call. CDR3 length: 17 residues. Trimming cost V 4 bases and J 0 bases, with 15 bases left between them. Germline CDR1 KGHDR, CDR2 SFDVKD. The CDR3 region is CATSDPGPTNSYNEQFF. The CDR3, as DNA: TGTGCCACCAGTGACCCCGGGCCCACGAACTCCTACAATGAGCAGTTCTTC.

This clone was counted between two and nine times. The V gene is TRBV6-4, the J gene TRBJ2-1; TRBD2 aligns across 8 bases. CDR3 size: 17 residues. Germline V lookup: CDR1 MRHNA, CDR2 SNTAGT. Losses at the gene ends were 3 bases for V and 7 bases for J; bases not matched to a gene: 14. The CDR3 DNA reads as TGTGCCAGCAGTGAAACGACTAGCGTGAGTCTTCTGAATGAGCAGTTCTTC. Amino acids: CASSETTSVSLLNEQFF.

This clone was counted ten times or more. The chain recombines TRBV9 with TRBJ1-5; no reliable D call. Germline V CDR1 and CDR2: SGDLS, YYNGEE. This CDR3 has 16 residues. V dropped 0 bases and J dropped 0 bases, with 10 bases sitting between them. The CDR3 region is CASSVGGWDSNQPQHF. CDR3 nucleotide sequence: TGTGCCAGCAGCGTAGGCGGGTGGGATAGCAATCAGCCCCAGCATTTT.

This clone has at least ten counts. The chain combines TRBV9 with TRBJ2-1; 8 positions match TRBD2. This CDR3 has 15 amino acids. Germline V gene sequence: CDR1 SGDLS, CDR2 YYNGEE. V gave up 0 bases and J gave up 2 bases; unmatched junction bases: 1. The CDR3 DNA reads TGTGCCAGCAGCGTAGATAGCGGGGCCTACAATGAGCAGTTCTTC. Encoded protein: CASSVDSGAYNEQFF.

Regarding this clone: This may come from a read error, since a much larger clone is one base off. The chain joins TRBV4-2 to TRBJ1-1; no clear D gene. The length of the CDR3 is 13 residues. Germline lookup yields CDR1 LGHNA and CDR2 YNFKEQ. Written as DNA, the CDR3 is TGTGTCAGCAGCCAAGGTGGGTTCACTGAAGCTTTCTTT. Encoded protein: CVSSQGGFTEAFF.

CDR3 protein: CSARKTGAGGYTF. CDR3 nucleotide sequence: TGCAGTGCTAGAAAGACAGGGGCGGGTGGCTACACCTTC. This sequence joins TRBV20-1 and TRBJ1-2, with 8 bases matching TRBD1. This CDR3 comprises 13 residues. In germline, CDR1 is DFQATT, CDR2 SNEGSKA (reference sequence). After removal of 2 bases from V and 7 bases from J, the junction contained 6 bases not matched to a gene.

As concerns this clone: A much larger clone differs by one base, so this may be a read error. This sequence joins TRBV5-4 and TRBJ2-2, with D unclear. Germline V CDR1 and CDR2: SGHNT, YYREEE (reference sequence). V was cut by 0 bases and J by 0 bases, with 9 bases left in between. The CDR3 is 16 amino acids. This CDR3 is CASSLGQLSNTGELFF. The CDR3 DNA follows: TGTGCCAGCAGCTTGGGCCAACTCTCGAACACCGGGGAGCTGTTTTTT.

This clone has a count of ten or more. J is TRBJ1-5 and V is TRBV18; D possibly corresponds to TRBD1 (5 bases). The CDR3 runs 15 residues. Trimming stripped 4 bases from V and 3 bases from J, with 13 bases between. The germline CDR1 and CDR2 sequences are KGHSH and LQKENI. The CDR3 DNA is TGTGCCAGCTCACTTCCTAGAGGGGACAATCAGCCCCAGCATTTT. The encoded protein is CASSLPRGDNQPQHF.

This clone is medium-sized (0.01 to 0.1%). The gene calls are TRBV27 and TRBJ2-3, with D possibly matching TRBD1 (5 bases). The CDR3 covers 13 residues. V was shortened by 6 bases and J by 2 bases, with 9 bases between the two germline ends. CDR1 MNHEY and CDR2 SMNVEV come from the germline V gene (reference sequence). The CDR3, as DNA: TGTGCCAGCAGGGGGCTTCTCACAGATACGCAGTATTTT. This gives the protein CASRGLLTDTQYF.

This clone appeared a few times. The chain couples TRBV6-1 to TRBJ1-2; D is perhaps TRBD1 (5 bases). Trimming pared 0 bases from V and 5 bases from J, leaving 16 bases between. This CDR3 region has 16 residues. Germline CDR1 and CDR2: MNHNS and SASEGT. The CDR3 DNA is TGTGCCAGCAGTGAAGCAGGGAGGGGCGGGACGTATGGCTACACCTTC. Residues: CASSEAGRGGTYGYTF.

This clone was seen repeatedly, ten times or more. The J gene is TRBJ2-1, the V gene TRBV5-5; no firm D call. Germline V gene data show CDR1 as SGHKS and CDR2 as YYEKEE (reference sequence). The CDR3 covers 12 residues. V lost 0 bases and J 4 bases, leaving 2 bases between the germline ends. The DNA for the CDR3 is TGTGCCAGCAGCTTGGCGTACAATGAGCAGTTCTTC. Residues: CASSLAYNEQFF. Drawing the rest from reference TRBV5-5 and TRBJ2-1, the complete variable domain is DAGVTQSPTHLIKTRGQQVTLRCSPISGHKSVSWYQQVLGQGPQFIFQYYEKEERGRGNFPDRFSARQFPNYSSELNVNALLLGDSALYLCASSLAYNEQFFGPGTRLTVL.

The chain recombines TRBV9 with TRBJ2-2, with TRBD2 matching 9 bases. Germline assignment: CDR1 SGDLS and CDR2 YYNGEE. This CDR3 comprises 15 residues. V lost 0 bases, J lost 8 bases, and 5 bases stayed unmatched. As DNA, the CDR3 is TGTGCCAGCAGCGTAGTTTCACTAGCGGGTGGGGAGCTGTTTTTT. Protein: CASSVVSLAGGELFF.

This clone came up a few times. The chain carries TRBV12-3 or TRBV12-4 and TRBJ2-7, with 8 bases fitting TRBD1. This CDR3 comprises 11 residues. The trim removed 6 bases at V and 10 bases at J, leaving 5 bases unmatched. In DNA, the CDR3 is TGTGCCAGCAGCTACAGGGGGTATCAGTACTTC. Its translation: CASSYRGYQYF.